The 18 T cell receptor beta chains given below trace back to one sample, sequenced in a study of OX40 agonist ivuxolimab in advanced cancers. Sequencing used immunoSEQ multiplex PCR; TCRdb keeps in-frame clones, though not all of them. Of about 48,000 clones detected, roughly 83% appear once; the ten largest clones hold more than 0.95%. Material: CD4+ or CD8+ T cells sorted from blood, obtained in a trial of the OX40 agonist ivuxolimab. These receptors were taken from an adult with an advanced solid tumor such as melanoma, head and neck, liver or kidney cancer.

The rearrangement links TRBV10-3 to TRBJ2-7; D is perhaps TRBD1 or TRBD2 (5 bases each). V was clipped by 7 bases and J by 4 bases, with 17 bases between them. The CDR3 covers 14 residues. CDR1 and CDR2 from the germline V gene are ENHRY and SYGVKD. The CDR3 loop is CAINPGTGIYEQYF. In DNA form, the CDR3 reads TGTGCCATCAATCCCGGGACGGGGATTTACGAGCAGTACTTC.

This clone has only one observation. The J gene is TRBJ2-3, the V gene TRBV5-4, with D possibly TRBD2 on 5 matching bases. Looked up from germline, CDR1 is SGHNT and CDR2 is YYREEE (reference sequence). Deletions cut 0 bases from V and 4 bases from J, with 15 bases between. The CDR3 sequence is 16 residues long. Written as DNA, the CDR3 is TGTGCCAGCAGCTTGGCAAGGGTAGCGAGTCCAGATACGCAGTATTTT. Translating it yields CASSLARVASPDTQYF.

The V call is TRBV10-2, the J call TRBJ1-2; D possibly corresponds to TRBD1 (6 bases). Per the germline V gene, CDR1 is WSHSY and CDR2 is SAAADI. Deletions cut 3 bases from V and 6 bases from J, with 17 bases between. CDR3 length: 15 amino acids. The CDR3 loop reads CASSDPGRGADGYTF. CDR3 nucleotides: TGCGCCAGCAGTGATCCAGGGCGGGGGGCCGATGGCTACACCTTC.

The DNA for the CDR3 is TGTGCCAGCGTCAGCGGCAATTCACCCCTCCACTTT. Translating gives CASVSGNSPLHF. The rearrangement links TRBV6-5 to TRBJ1-6; D gene unclear. Germline values: CDR1 MNHEY, CDR2 SVGAGI. The CDR3 totals 12 residues. V was trimmed by 8 bases and J by 7 bases, leaving 9 bases between them.

This chain's CDR3 is CAWSVQASGVTQYF. The CDR3 nucleotides are TGTGCCTGGAGTGTACAGGCTAGCGGGGTTACCCAGTACTTC. The V gene is TRBV30, the J gene TRBJ2-5; 9 bases are a match to TRBD2. The V segment lost 0 bases and the J segment 8 bases; nucleotides outside the gene matches: 7. This CDR3 is 14 amino acids long. Germline CDR1 reads GTSNPN; CDR2 reads SVGIG (reference sequence).

The chain has TRBV9 and TRBJ1-1; possibly TRBD1 for D (6 bases). V gave up 0 bases and J gave up 1 base, with 10 bases separating them. This CDR3 comprises 15 residues. CDR1 SGDLS and CDR2 YYNGEE come from the germline V gene. In DNA form, the CDR3 reads TGTGCCAGCAGCGTAGCAGGGGCGAGGAACACTGAAGCTTTCTTT. Translating it yields CASSVAGARNTEAFF. Complete variable domain (other parts from reference TRBV9 and TRBJ1-1): DSGVTQTPKHLITATGQRVTLRCSPRSGDLSVYWYQQSLDQGLQFLIQYYNGEERAKGNILERFSAQQFPDLHSELNLSSLELGDSALYFCASSVAGARNTEAFFGQGTRLTVV.

This sequence joins TRBV10-2 and TRBJ2-1; 9 nucleotides agree with TRBD2. The CDR3 spans 13 residues. CDR1 and CDR2 from the germline V gene are WSHSY and SAAADI. The ends lost 6 bases at V and 6 bases at J; junction bases unmatched: 3. The chain's CDR3 is CASRGLAGNEQFF. The CDR3 bases are TGCGCCAGCAGGGGACTAGCAGGCAATGAGCAGTTCTTC.

The rearrangement uses TRBV30 and TRBJ2-7, with D tentatively TRBD1 (6 bases). The germline CDR1 and CDR2 sequences are GTSNPN and SVGIG (reference sequence). The CDR3 runs 13 residues. Trimming left V 1 base short and J 3 bases short, with 10 bases between. In DNA, the CDR3 is TGTGCCTGGAGTGCGGACAGAGGCTACGAGCAGTACTTC. Protein sequence: CAWSADRGYEQYF.

This clone was picked up a small number of times. The genes are TRBV9 and TRBJ1-6, with a possible D match to TRBD1 (5 bases). The CDR3 contains 17 residues. Germline V gene lookup returns CDR1 SGDLS and CDR2 YYNGEE. The V end lost 3 bases, the J end lost 7 bases, and 20 bases lay between the germline ends. CDR3: CASSAMGWGGENSPLHF. CDR3 nucleotide sequence: TGTGCCAGCAGCGCAATGGGCTGGGGAGGGGAAAATTCACCCCTCCACTTT.

This clone was seen only once. The chain links TRBV15 to TRBJ2-1; 8 bases line up with TRBD2. J was trimmed by 7 bases and V by 3 bases; bases with no gene match: 11. The length of the CDR3 is 16 residues. CDR1 is LNHNV, CDR2 YYDKDF, per germline (reference sequence). CDR3 sequence reads: CATSSSRGGLGNEQFF. DNA for the CDR3: TGTGCCACCAGCAGTTCTCGGGGGGGCCTTGGTAATGAGCAGTTCTTC.

By share, this clone ranks as medium-sized. This chain joins TRBV29-1 and TRBJ1-5, with 7 bases fitting TRBD1. The CDR3 totals 13 residues. The trim removed 7 bases at V and 7 bases at J, leaving 10 bases unmatched. Germline CDR1 is SQVTM and CDR2 is ANQGSEA. Here the CDR3 DNA reads TGCAGCGCCAGACAGGGCCCGGGACAGCCCCAGCATTTT. It is translated as CSARQGPGQPQHF.

The V call is TRBV5-4, the J call TRBJ1-1, with 9 bases aligning to TRBD1. This CDR3 is built from 15 residues. Germline loops: CDR1 SGHNT, CDR2 YYREEE (reference sequence). V trimming: 0 bases; J trimming: 4 bases; junction bases outside the gene matches: 4. CDR3 sequence reads: CASSLVDRGSTEAFF. CDR3 DNA: TGTGCCAGCAGCTTGGTAGACAGGGGGAGCACTGAAGCTTTCTTT.

In its sample, this clone was seen a few times. J is TRBJ1-1 and V is TRBV6-5; 7 bases match TRBD1. Germline loops: CDR1 MNHEY, CDR2 SVGAGI. CDR3 size: 14 residues. V lost 7 bases, J lost 0 bases, and 5 bases stayed unmatched. The CDR3: CASIRGNLNTEAFF. The CDR3, as DNA: TGTGCCAGCATCAGGGGGAACCTGAACACTGAAGCTTTCTTT.

This rearrangement joins TRBV2 to TRBJ2-3, with 7 positions matching TRBD2. Trimming cost V 2 bases and J 0 bases; bases outside gene matches: 2. The CDR3 is 15 amino acids. Germline-derived CDR1 and CDR2 are SNHLY and FYNNEI. This CDR3 reads CASSEPGLSTDTQYF. As DNA, the CDR3 is TGTGCCAGCAGTGAACCGGGACTAAGCACAGATACGCAGTATTTT.

The chain couples TRBV10-3 to TRBJ2-1; 10 nucleotides align to TRBD2. The CDR3 has 14 amino acids. Germline CDR1 and CDR2: ENHRY and SYGVKD. The V and J ends lost 7 bases and 10 bases, in that order; junction bases with no gene match: 10. The chain's CDR3 is CAITSLAGVEEQFF. The CDR3 coding sequence is TGTGCCATCACAAGCCTAGCGGGAGTTGAGGAGCAGTTCTTC.

This chain links TRBV7-9 with TRBJ2-5; 9 positions agree with TRBD2. V was pared by 2 bases and J by 2 bases, with 6 bases of the junction left unmatched. Germline CDR1 and CDR2: SEHNR and FQNEAQ (reference sequence). The CDR3 contains 16 residues. The CDR3 coding sequence is TGTGCCAGCAGCTTATCTAGCGGGGTACCTCAAGAGACCCAGTACTTC. Protein sequence: CASSLSSGVPQETQYF.

This chain uses TRBV12-5 with TRBJ1-2; D is unresolved. Deletions cut 9 bases from V and 4 bases from J, with 15 bases between. Germline CDR1 LGHNT, CDR2 FRNRAP. This CDR3 region has 13 residues. The CDR3 spells CASAPGSSYGYTF. The DNA for the CDR3 is TGTGCTAGCGCTCCGGGCAGCTCCTATGGCTACACCTTC.

The chain uses TRBV10-3 and TRBJ1-4, with D possibly being TRBD1 (5 bases). The CDR3 is 13 amino acids. The V end was cut by 4 bases, the J end by 6 bases, with 9 bases between. Germline values: CDR1 ENHRY, CDR2 SYGVKD. CDR3 in DNA: TGTGCCATCAGTGGAGGGGCTGATGAAAAACTGTTTTTT. It is translated as CAISGGADEKLFF.